These 20 T cell receptor beta chains were all obtained from the same sample, sequenced in a study of read filtering for tumor transcriptome and immune sequencing. From approximately 430 ng of RNA, a library with molecular barcoded alpha/delta and beta/gamma adaptors was made. TCRdb itself ran the reads through MiXCR, one entry per CDR3 protein. The table records about 30,000 distinct CDR3 sequences, 15% to 20% of them present only once. Sequencing used a population of CD138-negative cells sorted from bone marrow. The receptors shown here come from a donor aged 40 or over with multiple myeloma.

Note on this clonotype: A much bigger clone sits one base away, suggesting this may be a read error. The chain joins TRBV19 to TRBJ2-3; TRBD1 aligns across 8 bases. Germline assignment: CDR1 LNHDA and CDR2 SQIVND (reference sequence). CDR3 length: 15 residues. CDR3 coding DNA: TGTGCCAGTAGTATCCGGACAGGGACCACAGATGCGCAGTATTTT. It codes for CASSIRTGTTDAQYF.

The rearrangement links TRBV6-5 to TRBJ1-1, with D tentatively TRBD1 (6 bases). CDR1 and CDR2 (germline): MNHEY, SVGAGI. CDR3 length: 18 residues. The germline V and J ends were trimmed by 3 bases and 0 bases, with 20 bases remaining between them. The CDR3 DNA reads as TGTGCCAGCAGTTATATGGGGACACAGGGAAAGTTGAACACTGAAGCTTTCTTT. This codes for CASSYMGTQGKLNTEAFF.

This clonotype has a count of ten or more. The rearrangement uses TRBV20-1 and TRBJ1-3; D gene uncertain. Germline values: CDR1 DFQATT, CDR2 SNEGSKA (reference sequence). Deletions cut 3 bases from V and 3 bases from J, with 6 bases between. CDR3 length: 12 residues. Here the CDR3 reads CSASSGGNTIYF. CDR3 sequence (DNA): TGCAGTGCTAGCTCCGGTGGAAACACCATATATTTT.

This clonotype was picked up a small number of times. The rearrangement links TRBV7-9 to TRBJ2-3; D possibly uses TRBD1 or TRBD2 (5 bases each). V was shortened by 5 bases and J by 0 bases, with 12 bases between the two germline ends. CDR3 size: 15 residues. CDR1 and CDR2 from the germline V gene are SEHNR and FQNEAQ (reference sequence). The CDR3 protein is CASSIPGTSTDTQYF. Written as DNA, the CDR3 is TGTGCCAGCAGCATTCCCGGGACCAGCACAGATACGCAGTATTTT.

The rearrangement joins TRBV20-1 to TRBJ2-7; no reliable D call. The germline CDR1 and CDR2 sequences are DFQATT and SNEGSKA (reference sequence). Trimming cost V 6 bases and J 3 bases, with 18 bases left between them. The CDR3 has 14 amino acids. As DNA, the CDR3 is TGCAGTGCAACCGACCCCCAACTATTCTACGAGCAGTACTTC. This gives the protein CSATDPQLFYEQYF.

This clonotype occurred many times. V gene TRBV5-1 combines with J gene TRBJ2-7, with 7 bases lining up with TRBD2. The CDR3 consists of 12 residues. The V segment lost 3 bases and the J segment 3 bases; nucleotides outside the gene matches: 0. CDR1 is SGHRS, CDR2 YFSETQ, per germline. The CDR3 reads CASSWEGYEQYF. CDR3 DNA: TGCGCCAGCAGCTGGGAGGGCTACGAGCAGTACTTC.

This clonotype was observed at least ten times. The chain employs TRBV13 and TRBJ2-1; D is uncertain. Germline loops: CDR1 PRHDT, CDR2 FYEKMQ (reference sequence). Trimming cost V 5 bases and J 7 bases, with 15 bases left between them. CDR3 size: 14 residues. The CDR3 DNA is TGTGCCAGCAGCCCCGAAGGACCGACTAATGAGCAGTTCTTC. Its protein is CASSPEGPTNEQFF.

This clonotype qualifies as medium-sized. The CDR3 DNA sequence: TGTGCCAGCAGTGCCCGGACTAGAGGAGGCTACAATGAGCAGTTCTTC. This sequence encodes CASSARTRGGYNEQFF. The rearrangement uses TRBV2 and TRBJ2-1; 7 bases align to TRBD2. V was clipped by 4 bases and J by 3 bases; unmatched bases: 9. This CDR3 spans 16 amino acids. Germline CDR1 reads SNHLY; CDR2 reads FYNNEI.

By frequency in the sample, this clonotype is medium-sized. The chain is built from TRBV6-5 and TRBJ2-5; D is perhaps TRBD2 (5 bases). The CDR3 spans 13 residues. Germline-derived CDR1 and CDR2 are MNHEY and SVGAGI. V lost 2 bases to trimming and J lost 6 bases, with 10 bases between them. CDR3 residues: CASSYGGLQTQYF. CDR3 nucleotide sequence: TGTGCCAGCAGTTACGGCGGGTTGCAGACCCAGTACTTC.

This clonotype was observed at least ten times. The chain carries TRBV28 and TRBJ1-4; D unresolved. Per germline, CDR1 MDHEN and CDR2 SYDVKM. The CDR3 is 12 amino acids. V dropped 3 bases and J dropped 7 bases, with 6 bases sitting between them. CDR3 sequence (DNA): TGTGCCAGCAGTTTCACGGTTGAAAAACTGTTTTTT. Its translation: CASSFTVEKLFF.

This clonotype showed up many times. V and J are TRBV29-1 and TRBJ2-2; TRBD2 matches at 9 bases. Looked up from germline, CDR1 is SQVTM and CDR2 is ANQGSEA. The length of the CDR3 is 15 residues. V gave up 3 bases and J gave up 5 bases; unmatched junction bases: 7. The CDR3, as DNA: TGCAGCGTTGACGTTAGCGGGGGTCGGACCGGGGAGCTGTTTTTT. Amino acids: CSVDVSGGRTGELFF.

A word on this clonotype: In this CDR3 the conserved last residue, phenylalanine or tryptophan, is missing, so a read error is likely. The V call is TRBV18, the J call TRBJ1-1; a possible D gene is TRBD1 (5 bases). Germline CDR1 KGHSH, CDR2 LQKENI. Trimming removed 3 bases from V and 8 bases from J, with 13 bases in between. There are 13 residues in the CDR3. The CDR3 coding sequence is TGTGCCAGCTCACCCTTCGGGACGGAAGAAGCTTTCCTT. It specifies CASSPFGTEEAFL.

This clonotype was seen ten or more times. The chain is built from TRBV12-3 or TRBV12-4 and TRBJ2-2, with TRBD2 matching 7 bases. With 10 bases clipped from V and 4 bases from J, the junction kept 9 bases outside the gene matches. The CDR3 length is 14 residues. CDR3 sequence reads: CATFGTITTGELFF. CDR3 in DNA: TGTGCCACATTTGGGACTATAACCACCGGGGAGCTGTTTTTT.

At least ten counts were recorded for this clonotype. The chain joins TRBV19 to TRBJ2-1; 13 bases are shared with TRBD2. This CDR3 spans 17 amino acids. Germline values: CDR1 LNHDA, CDR2 SQIVND (reference sequence). The ends lost 3 bases at V and 0 bases at J; junction bases unmatched: 2. Here the CDR3 reads CASSMGLAGSSYNEQFF. CDR3 nucleotide sequence: TGTGCCAGTAGTATGGGACTAGCGGGAAGCTCCTACAATGAGCAGTTCTTC.

This clonotype was observed at least ten times. V and J are TRBV20-1 and TRBJ2-5; TRBD2 might be the D (6 bases). Looked up from germline, CDR1 is DFQATT and CDR2 is SNEGSKA (reference sequence). Deletions cut 6 bases from V and 4 bases from J, with 21 bases between. The CDR3 sequence is 15 residues long. The CDR3 spells CSAKYGGTAAETQYF. In nucleotides, the CDR3 is TGCAGTGCAAAGTATGGCGGGACGGCTGCAGAGACCCAGTACTTC.

This clonotype was found many times. The chain employs TRBV29-1 and TRBJ2-2, with 15 bases fitting TRBD2. V lost 3 bases, J lost 9 bases, and 2 bases stayed unmatched. The CDR3 has 14 amino acids. CDR1 is SQVTM and CDR2 is ANQGSEA in the germline V gene. CDR3 sequence: CSVEGLAGGRELFF. The CDR3 bases are TGCAGCGTTGAGGGACTAGCGGGAGGCAGGGAGCTGTTTTTT.

This clonotype has ten or more counts. The chain links TRBV2 to TRBJ2-1; D remains ambiguous. V dropped 4 bases and J dropped 0 bases, with 7 bases sitting between them. CDR1 is SNHLY and CDR2 is FYNNEI in the germline V gene. This CDR3 comprises 14 residues. The CDR3 region has the DNA TGTGCCAGCAGTGGGACGGACTCCTACAATGAGCAGTTCTTC. This codes for CASSGTDSYNEQFF.

This clonotype was observed many times. This chain uses TRBV4-2 with TRBJ2-1; D remains unclear. Germline CDR1 LGHNA, CDR2 YNFKEQ. The CDR3 loop spans 12 amino acids. The V end was cut by 4 bases, the J end by 9 bases, with 10 bases between. The CDR3 DNA sequence: TGTGCCAGCAGCCGGGCCTCCCCTGAGCAGTTCTTC. Amino acids: CASSRASPEQFF.

In this sample, this clonotype turned up many times. V gene TRBV5-1 combines with J gene TRBJ2-5; D is perhaps TRBD1 or TRBD2 (5 bases each). Deletions cut 3 bases from V and 4 bases from J, with 7 bases between. Germline assignment: CDR1 SGHRS and CDR2 YFSETQ. The CDR3 spans 12 residues. This CDR3 is CASSSGPETQYF. The DNA of the CDR3 is TGCGCCAGCAGCTCGGGACCAGAGACCCAGTACTTC. Full variable domain (rest looked up from reference TRBV5-1 and TRBJ2-5): KAGVTQTPRYLIKTRGQQVTLSCSPISGHRSVSWYQQTPGQGLQFLFEYFSETQRNKGNFPGRFSGRQFSNSRSEMNVSTLELGDSALYLCASSSGPETQYFGPGTRLLVL.

This clonotype showed up many times. CDR3 in amino acids: CASSRDTYYGYTF. The CDR3 coding sequence is TGCGCCAGCAGCCGGGACACCTACTATGGCTACACCTTC. The chain employs TRBV5-1 and TRBJ1-2; D might be TRBD1 (6 bases). The germline V gene has CDR1 SGHRS and CDR2 YFSETQ. The CDR3 contains 13 residues. Trimming removed 4 bases at V and 3 bases at J, with 10 bases between.